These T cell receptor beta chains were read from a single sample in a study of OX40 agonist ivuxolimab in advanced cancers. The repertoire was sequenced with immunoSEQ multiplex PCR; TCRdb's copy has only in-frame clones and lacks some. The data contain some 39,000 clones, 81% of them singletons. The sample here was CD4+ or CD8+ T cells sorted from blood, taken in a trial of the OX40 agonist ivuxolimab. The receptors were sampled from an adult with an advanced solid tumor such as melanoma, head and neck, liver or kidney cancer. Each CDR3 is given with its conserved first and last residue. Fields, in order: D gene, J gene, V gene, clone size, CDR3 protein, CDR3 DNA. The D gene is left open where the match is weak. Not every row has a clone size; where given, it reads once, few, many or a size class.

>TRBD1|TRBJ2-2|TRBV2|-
CASSYRGTFTGELFF
TGTGCCAGCAGTTACAGGGGGACCTTCACCGGGGAGCTGTTTTTT
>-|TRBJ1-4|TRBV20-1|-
CSTKRGEKLFF
TGCAGTACGAAAAGGGGAGAAAAACTGTTTTTT
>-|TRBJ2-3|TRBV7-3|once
CASSLTYTNRPSTDTQYF
TGTGCCAGCAGCTTAACGTATACGAACAGGCCTAGCACAGATACGCAGTATTTT
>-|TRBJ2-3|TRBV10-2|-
CASTNSDTQYF
TGCGCCAGCACTAATTCGGATACGCAGTATTTT
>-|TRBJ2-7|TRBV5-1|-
CASSLAPGHSYEQYF
TGCGCCAGCAGCTTGGCACCCGGGCACTCCTACGAGCAGTACTTC
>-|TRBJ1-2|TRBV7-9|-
CASTPGYGGHYGYTF
TGTGCCAGCACCCCAGGGTACGGGGGCCACTATGGCTACACCTTC
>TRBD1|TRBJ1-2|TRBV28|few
CASSLSGTGHYGYTF
TGTGCCAGCAGTTTATCGGGGACAGGACACTATGGCTACACCTTC
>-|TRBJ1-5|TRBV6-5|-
CASSRDGLRQPQHF
TGTGCCAGCAGCCGGGACGGTTTAAGACAGCCCCAGCATTTT
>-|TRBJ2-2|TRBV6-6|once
CASSSEVAGELFF
TGTGCCAGCAGTTCTGAGGTTGCCGGGGAGCTGTTTTTT
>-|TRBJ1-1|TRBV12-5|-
CASGLVLGGNTEAFF
TGTGCTAGTGGTTTGGTACTAGGGGGGAACACTGAAGCTTTCTTT
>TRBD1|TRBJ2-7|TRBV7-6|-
CASSGQARDEQYF
TGTGCCAGCTCCGGACAGGCTCGAGACGAGCAGTACTTC
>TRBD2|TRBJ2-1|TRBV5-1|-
CASSYGTSGTNEQFF
TGCGCCAGCAGCTACGGGACTAGCGGGACCAATGAGCAGTTCTTC
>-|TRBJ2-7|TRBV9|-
CASSRQTAASYEQYF
TGTGCCAGCAGCCGACAGACAGCAGCCTCCTACGAGCAGTACTTC
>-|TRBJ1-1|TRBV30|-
CAWKKGGLNTEAFF
TGTGCCTGGAAAAAGGGTGGGTTGAACACTGAAGCTTTCTTT
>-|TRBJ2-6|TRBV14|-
CASRPQGGLAGANVLTF
TGTGCCAGCAGACCCCAGGGTGGCCTGGCTGGGGCCAACGTCCTGACTTTC
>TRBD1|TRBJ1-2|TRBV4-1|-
CASTPEGTGENGYTF
TGCGCCAGCACCCCCGAGGGGACAGGGGAAAATGGCTACACCTTC